This is a list of T cell receptor beta chains from one sample in a study of blood T cell repertoires in COVID-19. TCRdb's table, derived via immunoSEQ multiplex PCR, lists solely in-frame clones and lacks some. The repertoire has roughly 410,000 clones, about 90% of them found once; the top ten carry around 1.3%. Specimen: peripheral blood. The receptor set was obtained from a man aged 40-50 years with acute or convalescent COVID-19. Each CDR3 is given with its conserved first and last residue.

v_call	j_call	cdr3_aa
TRBV10-2	TRBJ2-7	CASSATSDALNTYEQYF
TRBV28	TRBJ1-5	CASSPYVVGGEHF
TRBV29-1	TRBJ2-1	CSGKGTGRRGLSYNEQFF
TRBV3-1/TRBV3-2	TRBJ1-1	CASSQEAGYSEAFF
TRBV5-4	TRBJ1-1	CASSQPGTGFNTEAFF
TRBV28	TRBJ2-2	CASSPGTGFSTGELFF
TRBV14	TRBJ2-7	CASSQGGTGWNEQYF
TRBV14	TRBJ2-2	CASSLDWNTGELFF
TRBV7-3	TRBJ2-2	CASSPRTSRGLDTGELFF
TRBV7-3	TRBJ2-1	CASSLNGGGANEQFF
TRBV20-1	TRBJ1-1	CSATGATEAFF
TRBV30	TRBJ1-2	CAWSPPGYFGYTF
TRBV3-1/TRBV3-2	TRBJ1-1	CARPSGDRTEAFF
TRBV5-5	TRBJ2-5	CASSLETVLLETQYF
TRBV15	TRBJ1-2	CATSRTISGVKGYTF
TRBV2	TRBJ1-2	CASSGTNKSYGYTF
TRBV3-1/TRBV3-2	TRBJ1-4	CASSHSRGRGEKLFF
TRBV6-5	TRBJ1-2	CASIRGSGEGYTF